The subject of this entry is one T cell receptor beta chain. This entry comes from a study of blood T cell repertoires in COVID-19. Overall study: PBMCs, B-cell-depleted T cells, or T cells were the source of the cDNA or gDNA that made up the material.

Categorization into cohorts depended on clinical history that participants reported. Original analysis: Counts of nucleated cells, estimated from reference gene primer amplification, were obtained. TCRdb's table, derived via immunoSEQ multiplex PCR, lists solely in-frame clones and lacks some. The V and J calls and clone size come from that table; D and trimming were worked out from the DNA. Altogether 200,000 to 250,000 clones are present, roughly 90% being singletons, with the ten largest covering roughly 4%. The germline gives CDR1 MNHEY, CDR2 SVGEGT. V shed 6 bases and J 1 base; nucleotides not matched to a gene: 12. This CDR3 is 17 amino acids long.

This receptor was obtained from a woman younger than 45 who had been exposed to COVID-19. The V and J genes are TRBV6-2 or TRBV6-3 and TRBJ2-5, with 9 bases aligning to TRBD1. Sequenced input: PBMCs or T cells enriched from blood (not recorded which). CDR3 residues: CASSSLQGQGVQETQYF. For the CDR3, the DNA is TGTGCCAGCAGCTCGCTCCAGGGACAGGGCGTCCAAGAGACCCAGTACTTC.